Listed below are T cell receptor beta chains from one sample, sequenced in a study of immune heterogeneity within non-small cell lung tumors. Via MiXCR, TCRdb re-called the multiplex PCR reads, giving one row per CDR3 protein. The profile covers several thousand distinct CDR3 sequences, with over 30% appearing a single time and under 15% taken by the ten largest. The sample consisted of lung tumor tissue. These receptor sequences come from a man between 65 and 79 years old with non-small cell lung cancer. Each CDR3 is given without its conserved first and last residue.

>TRBV11-3|TRBJ2-7
ASSSLSYEQY
>TRBV28|TRBJ1-5
ASSFGTGYNQPQH
>TRBV9|TRBJ1-4
ASSVVRGVEKLF
>TRBV20-1|TRBJ1-1
SASPPRGLTEAF
>TRBV20-1|TRBJ2-7
SARVSGQGVYEQY
>TRBV3-1|TRBJ1-1
ASSQDPTEAF
>TRBV5-5|TRBJ1-1
ASSLEGGGTEAF
>TRBV11-1|TRBJ2-1
ASRGGVEQF
>TRBV4-1|TRBJ1-6
ASSQAPGQGWSPLH
>TRBV4-2|TRBJ2-7
ASSQAGGGYEQY
>TRBV20-1|TRBJ2-1
SASGTGYNEQF
>TRBV19|TRBJ1-1
ASSIPRTEAF
>TRBV20-1|TRBJ1-1
SVAGPPSGTEAF
>TRBV5-6|TRBJ2-1
ASSLEQEQF
>TRBV19|TRBJ1-1
ASSRPGQGNTEAF
>TRBV4-2|TRBJ1-2
ASSQSRGLGYT
>TRBV27|TRBJ2-7
ASSLTGNRHEQY
>TRBV5-7|TRBJ2-1
ASSLERAGGSYNEQF
>TRBV5-6|TRBJ2-2
ASSLVAGANTGELF
>TRBV6-2/TRBV6-3|TRBJ1-5
ASSYGTGRDQPQH
>TRBV3-1|TRBJ1-1
ASNSNTEAF
>TRBV6-1|TRBJ1-6
ASRRRREDSPLH
>TRBV3-1|TRBJ2-2
ASSQGDRGNTGELF
>TRBV6-1|TRBJ2-3
ASSSPGQGTDTQY
>TRBV7-9|TRBJ2-1
ASSLVQTSEDEQF
>TRBV7-9|TRBJ2-1
ASSGGLAGDIEQF